This T cell receptor (beta chain) was found in a study of control samples from healthy donors and cancer patients. TCRdb's copy holds only in-frame clones and misses some; the assay was immunoSEQ multiplex PCR. The data show under 80,000 clones, with roughly 93% seen just once and about 1.3% held by the top ten. V lost 4 bases, J lost 10 bases, and 13 bases lay in between. The germline V gene encodes CDR1 LGHDT and CDR2 YNNKEL (reference sequence). This CDR3 region has 12 residues. The material sequenced was PBMCs. This TCR was recovered from a woman in her forties with lung cancer. V is TRBV3-1 (or the pseudogene TRBV3-2) and J is TRBJ2-5; D is unresolved. As DNA, the CDR3 is TGTGCCAGCAGCCCCCGAGGAGACGACCAGTACTTC. Its protein is CASSPRGDDQYF.